This is a list of T cell receptor beta chains from one sample in a study of radiation and T cells in renal cell carcinoma. Assay: immunoSEQ multiplex PCR; the TCRdb copy retains only in-frame clones and omits some. The repertoire has about 73,000 clones, less than 90% of them found once; the top ten carry more than 2%. The input for sequencing was blood, taken from a patient whose treatment included radiotherapy and nephrectomy. Receptors originate from a woman in her fifties or sixties with renal cell carcinoma. Each CDR3 is given with its conserved first and last residue. A D gene is named only where the DNA matches it firmly. Part of the rows lack a size; the others show once, few, many or a class for expanded clones.

CDR3 length	V gene	D gene	clone size	J gene	CDR3 DNA	CDR3 protein
14	TRBV6-6	TRBD1	.	TRBJ1-1	TGTGCCAGCAGGGGACAGGGGGCGCGAAGCGAAGCTTTCTTT	CASRGQGARSEAFF
17	TRBV4-2	.	.	TRBJ2-2	TGTGCCAGCAGCCAAGAGCTAGGCCGGTTGATCACCGGGGAGCTGTTTTTT	CASSQELGRLITGELFF
12	TRBV5-5	TRBD1	.	TRBJ2-7	TGTGCCTCCCGACAGGGTGCGTACGAGCAGTACTTC	CASRQGAYEQYF
13	TRBV9	TRBD2	.	TRBJ2-3	TGTGCCAGCAGCCCGGGGGGACCCACCACGCAGTATTTT	CASSPGGPTTQYF
13	TRBV6-1	TRBD1	.	TRBJ2-7	TGTGCCAGCAGCTCGGACAGGGAGGTCGAGCAGTACTTC	CASSSDREVEQYF
14	TRBV4-1	TRBD1	.	TRBJ1-4	TGCGCCAGCAGCCGAGGGGGCATTAATGAAAAACTGTTTTTT	CASSRGGINEKLFF
13	TRBV9	TRBD2	few	TRBJ2-7	TGTGCCAGCGGGACTAGCGCCTCCTACGAGCAGTACTTC	CASGTSASYEQYF
12	TRBV28	TRBD1	once	TRBJ1-2	TGTGCCAGCAGAGGACAGGGGAATGGCTACACCTTC	CASRGQGNGYTF
15	TRBV5-6	.	.	TRBJ1-5	TGTGCCAGCAGCTTCGGCGGGACACGCAATCAGCCCCAGCATTTT	CASSFGGTRNQPQHF
18	TRBV4-1	.	.	TRBJ1-5	TGCGCCAGCAGCCAAGAAAGGACGTTCGGGGTGGTCCATCAGCCCCAGCATTTT	CASSQERTFGVVHQPQHF
14	TRBV18	TRBD1	.	TRBJ1-1	TGTGCCAGCTCACTGGGACAGACGAACACTGAAGCTTTCTTT	CASSLGQTNTEAFF
16	TRBV28	TRBD1	.	TRBJ1-2	TGTGCCAGCAGTGCCCCTCGGACAGGGACTCTTTGGGGCTACACCTTC	CASSAPRTGTLWGYTF
16	TRBV11-2	.	.	TRBJ2-2	TGTGCCAGCAGCTTAAGGGCAGACGCGAACACCGGGGAGCTGTTTTTT	CASSLRADANTGELFF
14	TRBV7-6	.	.	TRBJ2-5	TGTGCCAGCAGCCCCGGACAGCTGCAAGAGACCCAGTACTTC	CASSPGQLQETQYF
15	TRBV9	.	.	TRBJ2-7	TGTGCCAGCAGCCCCGGACAGACAAACTCCTACGAGCAGTACTTC	CASSPGQTNSYEQYF
13	TRBV2	.	.	TRBJ1-2	TGTGCCAGCAGTACCGGGACAACCTATGGCTACACCTTC	CASSTGTTYGYTF
14	TRBV2	TRBD2	.	TRBJ2-5	TGTGCCAGCAGTAGACTAGCGGGAGCAGAGACCCAGTACTTC	CASSRLAGAETQYF
14	TRBV7-2	.	.	TRBJ2-3	TGTGCCAGCAGCTTGGGCCCTCCCGAGGATACGCAGTATTTT	CASSLGPPEDTQYF
12	TRBV4-2	.	.	TRBJ1-2	TGTGCCAGCAGCCGTCACAGGGATGGCTACACCTTC	CASSRHRDGYTF
16	TRBV7-3	TRBD1	.	TRBJ2-6	TGTGCCAGCAGCTTAAAAGGGGGCACTGGGGCCAACGTCCTGACTTTC	CASSLKGGTGANVLTF
16	TRBV28	TRBD2	.	TRBJ2-5	TGTGCCAGCAGGAAAGGTTTACTAGCGCAGCGAGAGACCCAGTACTTC	CASRKGLLAQRETQYF
11	TRBV19	.	once	TRBJ2-7	TGTGCCAGTAGTATAGGACACGAGCAGTACTTC	CASSIGHEQYF
11	TRBV10-2	TRBD1	.	TRBJ1-2	TGCGCCAGGTCGACAGGGGATGGCTACACCTTC	CARSTGDGYTF
14	TRBV28	.	.	TRBJ1-1	TGTGCCAGCAGTCGGCAACTCGTCGGGACTGAAGCTTTCTTT	CASSRQLVGTEAFF
15	TRBV5-8	TRBD2	.	TRBJ2-3	TGTGCCAGCAGCTTGGAAGCGGGAAGCACAGATACGCAGTATTTT	CASSLEAGSTDTQYF
15	TRBV6-6	.	.	TRBJ1-1	TGTGCCAGCAGTTACTCGACAGTACTGAACACTGAAGCTTTCTTT	CASSYSTVLNTEAFF
13	TRBV29-1	.	.	TRBJ2-5	TGCAGCGCGCTCAGGGGGGGACAAGAGACCCAGTACTTC	CSALRGGQETQYF
12	TRBV30	.	.	TRBJ2-1	TGTGCCTGGAGTGTAGTAGGCAATGAGCAGTTCTTC	CAWSVVGNEQFF
18	TRBV28	TRBD1	.	TRBJ1-3	TGTGCCAGCAGTCGCGGGCCGACAGGGCCCTTCTCTGGAAACACCATATATTTT	CASSRGPTGPFSGNTIYF
15	TRBV11-2	.	.	TRBJ1-4	TGTGCCAGCAGCCCTCCGATATCAACTAATGAAAAACTGTTTTTT	CASSPPISTNEKLFF
16	TRBV4-2	TRBD2	.	TRBJ2-2	TGTGCCAGCAGCCAAGAAGGCGGGGGGAACACCGGGGAGCTGTTTTTT	CASSQEGGGNTGELFF
12	TRBV7-3	.	few	TRBJ1-6	TGTGCCAGCAGCTTAACGAGGGGACCCCTCCACTTT	CASSLTRGPLHF
15	TRBV6-4	.	.	TRBJ2-2	TGTGCCAGTAAAAACCAGAATTCGAACACCGGGGAGCTGTTTTTT	CASKNQNSNTGELFF
15	TRBV5-1	TRBD1	.	TRBJ2-1	TGCGCCAGCAGCCCACGGACAGGGGGGCTGAATGAGCAGTTCTTC	CASSPRTGGLNEQFF
13	TRBV29-1	.	.	TRBJ1-3	TGCAGCGTTGGATCGAGCTCTGGAAACACCATATATTTT	CSVGSSSGNTIYF
14	TRBV11-1	TRBD1	.	TRBJ1-2	TGTGCCAGCAGTCGTACCGGGACAGACTATGGCTACACCTTC	CASSRTGTDYGYTF
16	TRBV9	.	.	TRBJ1-2	TGTGCCGCTCTCCCCTCGGGCGGGGGGCTTAACGATGGCTACACCTTC	CAALPSGGGLNDGYTF
17	TRBV5-1	.	.	TRBJ1-1	TGCGCCAGCAGCTCCCAGGGTTGGGGTACGGAGCACACTGAAGCTTTCTTT	CASSSQGWGTEHTEAFF
18	TRBV7-2	.	.	TRBJ2-3	TGTGCCAGCAGCTTAGCGATCTCCGGCGGGGCCCCGAGGGATACGCAGTATTTT	CASSLAISGGAPRDTQYF
15	TRBV7-6	.	.	TRBJ2-2	TGTGCCAGCAGCTTATTTGGGGCCGGCACCGGGGAGCTGTTTTTT	CASSLFGAGTGELFF
14	TRBV9	.	few	TRBJ2-5	TGTGCCAGCAGCGTAGGTGGGATAGCAGAGACCCAGTACTTC	CASSVGGIAETQYF
13	TRBV14	TRBD1	.	TRBJ1-5	TGTGCCAGCAGCCTACAGGGGAATCAGCCCCAGCATTTT	CASSLQGNQPQHF
18	TRBV6-1	TRBD2	.	TRBJ2-7	TGTGCCAGCAGTGAAGACGGAGCGGGGGGCCACCCCTCGGGCGAGCAGTACTTC	CASSEDGAGGHPSGEQYF
17	TRBV28	.	.	TRBJ1-4	TGTGCCAGCAGTTTCCCCCTCGGGGGGCATCAGGTTGAAAAACTGTTTTTT	CASSFPLGGHQVEKLFF
14	TRBV7-3	.	.	TRBJ1-1	TGTGCCAGCAGCTTAACATTCGGGAACACTGAAGCTTTCTTT	CASSLTFGNTEAFF
14	TRBV19	.	.	TRBJ1-2	TGTGCCAGTAAGGGGCCGGGACGGATCTATGGCTACACCTTC	CASKGPGRIYGYTF
16	TRBV5-4	TRBD2	few	TRBJ2-3	TGTGCCAGCAGCTTACTAGCGGGGGGCCTCACAGATACGCAGTATTTT	CASSLLAGGLTDTQYF
16	TRBV2	.	.	TRBJ1-1	TGTGCCAGCAGACCCATTGGGGGCTCAATGAACACTGAAGCTTTCTTT	CASRPIGGSMNTEAFF
16	TRBV5-1	TRBD2	.	TRBJ2-3	TGCGCCAGCAGCCCCGGGGTAGCGGGGACCACAGATACGCAGTATTTT	CASSPGVAGTTDTQYF
10	TRBV19	.	.	TRBJ1-5	TGTGCCAGTGGAAATCAGCCCCAGCATTTT	CASGNQPQHF
14	TRBV5-4	.	.	TRBJ2-7	TGTGCCAGCAGCTTGGAAGGCACCGTCTACGAGCAGTACTTC	CASSLEGTVYEQYF
14	TRBV14	TRBD1	.	TRBJ2-7	TGTGCCAGCAGCCAGCGACAGGGGGCTGGCGAGCAGTACTTC	CASSQRQGAGEQYF
14	TRBV2	.	.	TRBJ1-5	TGTGCCAGCAGTGAAGGAGGGGGCAATCAGCCCCAGCATTTT	CASSEGGGNQPQHF
15	TRBV11-2	.	once	TRBJ2-7	TGTGCCAGCAGCCGAACTGGACCCGTAGACGGCGAGCAGTACTTC	CASSRTGPVDGEQYF
13	TRBV27	.	.	TRBJ2-5	TGTGCCAGCAGTTGGGCAGGGAGCGAGACCCAGTACTTC	CASSWAGSETQYF
14	TRBV27	.	few	TRBJ1-1	TGTGCCAGCAGTTTAATCGATGGCGGCAGTGAAGCTTTCTTT	CASSLIDGGSEAFF
13	TRBV5-6	.	.	TRBJ2-1	TGTGCCAGCAGCTTGGGAAGCGGCAATGAGCAGTTCTTC	CASSLGSGNEQFF
16	TRBV11-3	.	.	TRBJ1-5	TGTGCCAGCAGCTTGCTTAGCGGGGGGCTAAATCAGCCCCAGCATTTT	CASSLLSGGLNQPQHF
17	TRBV11-2	TRBD2	.	TRBJ2-3	TGTGCCAGCAGCTTAGATCTCTCTAGCGGGTACACAGATACGCAGTATTTT	CASSLDLSSGYTDTQYF